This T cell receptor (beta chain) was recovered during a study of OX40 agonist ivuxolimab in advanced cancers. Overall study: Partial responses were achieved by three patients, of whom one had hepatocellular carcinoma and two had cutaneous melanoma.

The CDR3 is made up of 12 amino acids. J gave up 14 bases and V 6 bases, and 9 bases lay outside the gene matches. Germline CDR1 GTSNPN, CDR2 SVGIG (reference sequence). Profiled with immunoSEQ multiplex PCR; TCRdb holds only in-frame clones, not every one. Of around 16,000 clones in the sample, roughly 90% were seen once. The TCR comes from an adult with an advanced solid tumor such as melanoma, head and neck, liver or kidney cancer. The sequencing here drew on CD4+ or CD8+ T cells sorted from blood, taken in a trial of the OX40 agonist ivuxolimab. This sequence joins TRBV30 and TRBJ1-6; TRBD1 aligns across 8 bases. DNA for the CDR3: TGTGCCTGCAAAGGACAGGGCTTTTCCCTCCACTTT. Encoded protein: CACKGQGFSLHF.